The sequence of this T cell receptor beta chain was determined in a study of T cells in Graves' hyperthyroidism and ophthalmopathy. Disease duration under 2 months; hyperthyroidism patients were aged 18 to 65. Template material for amplifying TCR beta CDR3 regions consisted of RNA transcripts. Using the HTBI primer set, a first-round RT-PCR was run on the TCR CDR3. Using its own MiXCR run on the multiplex PCR reads, TCRdb lists one record per CDR3 protein. The sample has more than 35,000 distinct CDR3 sequences; approximately 50% are singletons. Findings and caveats of the study: Peripheral blood also featured most of the thyroid clonotypes expanded above 0.001.

Turning to this clonotype: Antigen specificity is unknown.

Sequencing input: peripheral blood or thyroid tissue (not recorded which). The clonotype originates from a woman in her fifties or sixties with Graves' hyperthyroidism.

The CDR3 region is CAISAQGQPQHF. DNA of the CDR3: TGTGCCATCAGTGCGCAGGGTCAGCCCCAGCATTTT. The chain carries TRBV10-3 and TRBJ1-5; maybe TRBD1 (5 bases). This CDR3 has 12 amino acids. From germline, CDR1 is ENHRY and CDR2 SYGVKD. Trimming took off 4 bases at V and 6 bases at J, with 7 bases between the two ends.